This T cell receptor beta chain was identified in a study of blood T cell repertoires in COVID-19. Across the whole study: Samples came from the United States, Italy and Spain, spanning acute and convalescent COVID-19.

This clone has only one observation. Germline assignment: CDR1 SGHNT and CDR2 YYREEE (reference sequence). V lost 3 bases and J lost 9; bases outside the gene matches: 11. The CDR3 consists of 16 residues. Authors' analysis steps: By means of reference gene primer amplification, nucleated cell counts were estimated. Here immunoSEQ multiplex PCR was the method, and the copy in TCRdb shows in-frame clones only, minus some. From that table come the V and J calls and clone size; the DNA was used to work out D and trimming. The sample yields roughly 170,000 clones, about 74% seen once. This chain links TRBV5-4 with TRBJ2-1; 11 bases match TRBD2. The receptor was isolated from an elderly woman with acute or convalescent COVID-19. The sequenced sample was peripheral blood. The CDR3 nucleotides are TGTGCCAGCAGCTGGACTCTAGCGGGAGGTCTCAGTGAGCAGTTCTTC. Amino acid sequence: CASSWTLAGGLSEQFF.